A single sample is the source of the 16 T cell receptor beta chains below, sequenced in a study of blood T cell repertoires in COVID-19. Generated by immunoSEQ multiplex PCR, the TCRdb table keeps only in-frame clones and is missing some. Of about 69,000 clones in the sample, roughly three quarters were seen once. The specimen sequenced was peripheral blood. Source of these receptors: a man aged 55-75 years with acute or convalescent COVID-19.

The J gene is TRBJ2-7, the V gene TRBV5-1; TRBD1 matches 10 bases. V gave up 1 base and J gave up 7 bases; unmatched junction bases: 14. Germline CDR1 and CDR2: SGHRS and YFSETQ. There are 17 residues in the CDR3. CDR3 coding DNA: TGCGCCAGCAGCTTGAAAGTGGTGCGACAGGGGGCAGGGGAGCAGTACTTC. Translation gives CASSLKVVRQGAGEQYF. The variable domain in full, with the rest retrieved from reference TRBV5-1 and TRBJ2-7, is KAGVTQTPRYLIKTRGQQVTLSCSPISGHRSVSWYQQTPGQGLQFLFEYFSETQRNKGNFPGRFSGRQFSNSRSEMNVSTLELGDSALYLCASSLKVVRQGAGEQYFGPGTRLTVT.

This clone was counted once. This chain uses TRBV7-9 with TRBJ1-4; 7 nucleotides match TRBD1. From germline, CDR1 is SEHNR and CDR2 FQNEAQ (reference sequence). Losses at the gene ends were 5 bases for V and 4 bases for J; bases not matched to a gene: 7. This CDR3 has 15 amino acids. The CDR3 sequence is CASSRAGTDNEKLFF. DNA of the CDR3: TGTGCCAGCAGCCGCGCCGGGACAGATAATGAAAAACTGTTTTTT.

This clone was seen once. The CDR3 protein is CASTKTGLPPAFF. The CDR3 DNA sequence: TGTGCCAGCACCAAGACAGGGCTTCCCCCGGCTTTCTTT. The chain has TRBV13 and TRBJ1-1; TRBD1 agrees at 7 bases. Unmatched junction bases numbered 13, after V lost 7 bases and J lost 11 bases. From germline, CDR1 is PRHDT and CDR2 FYEKMQ (reference sequence). There are 13 residues in the CDR3.

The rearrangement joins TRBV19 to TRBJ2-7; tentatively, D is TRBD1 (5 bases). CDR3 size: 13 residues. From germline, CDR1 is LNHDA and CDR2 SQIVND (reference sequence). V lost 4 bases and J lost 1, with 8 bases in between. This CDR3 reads CASSTRQSYEQYF. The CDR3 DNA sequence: TGTGCCAGTAGTACACGACAGTCCTACGAGCAGTACTTC.

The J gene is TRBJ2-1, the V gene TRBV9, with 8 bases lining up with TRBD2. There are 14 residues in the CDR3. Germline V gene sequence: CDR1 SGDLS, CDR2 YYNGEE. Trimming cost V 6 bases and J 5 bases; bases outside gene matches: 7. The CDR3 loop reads CASNNPGLDNEQFF. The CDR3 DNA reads TGTGCCAGCAACAACCCGGGACTAGACAATGAGCAGTTCTTC. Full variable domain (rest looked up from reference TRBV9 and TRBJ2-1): DSGVTQTPKHLITATGQRVTLRCSPRSGDLSVYWYQQSLDQGLQFLIQYYNGEERAKGNILERFSAQQFPDLHSELNLSSLELGDSALYFCASNNPGLDNEQFFGPGTRLTVL.

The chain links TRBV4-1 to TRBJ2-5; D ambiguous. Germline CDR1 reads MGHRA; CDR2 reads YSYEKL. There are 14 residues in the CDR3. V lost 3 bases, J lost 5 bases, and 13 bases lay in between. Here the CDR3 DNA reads TGCGCCAGCAGCCAGTCTCTCAGGCCGGAGACCCAGTACTTC. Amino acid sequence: CASSQSLRPETQYF.

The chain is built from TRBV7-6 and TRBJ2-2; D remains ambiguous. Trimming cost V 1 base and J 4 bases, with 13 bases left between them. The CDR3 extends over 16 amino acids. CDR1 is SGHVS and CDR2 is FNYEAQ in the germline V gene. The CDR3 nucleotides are TGTGCCAGCAGCTTAGAGCAGGTGCGAAGCACCGGGGAGCTGTTTTTT. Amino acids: CASSLEQVRSTGELFF.

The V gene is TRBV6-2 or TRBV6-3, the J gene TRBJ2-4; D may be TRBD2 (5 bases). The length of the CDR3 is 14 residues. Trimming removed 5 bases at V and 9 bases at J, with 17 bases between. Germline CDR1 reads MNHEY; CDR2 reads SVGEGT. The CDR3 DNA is TGTGCCAGCAGTCTGCCGGGAACCTCGGGCATTCAGTACTTC. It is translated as CASSLPGTSGIQYF.

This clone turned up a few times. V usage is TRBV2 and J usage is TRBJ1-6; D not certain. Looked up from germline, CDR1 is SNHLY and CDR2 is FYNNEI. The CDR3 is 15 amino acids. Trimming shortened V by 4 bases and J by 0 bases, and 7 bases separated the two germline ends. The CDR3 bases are TGTGCCAGCAGTGTGGAGAGCTCCTATAATTCACCCCTCCACTTT. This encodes CASSVESSYNSPLHF.

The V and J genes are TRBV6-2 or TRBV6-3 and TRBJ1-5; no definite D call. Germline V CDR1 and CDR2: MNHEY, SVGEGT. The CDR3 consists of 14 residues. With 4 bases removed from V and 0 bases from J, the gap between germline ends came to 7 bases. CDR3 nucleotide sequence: TGTGCCAGCAGTTCGGGGAATAGCAATCAGCCCCAGCATTTT. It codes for CASSSGNSNQPQHF.

The CDR3 DNA sequence: TGTGCCAGCAGCAAAGCAAATGAAAAACTGTTTTTT. Protein product: CASSKANEKLFF. The chain is built from TRBV25-1 and TRBJ1-4, with unresolved D. Germline V gives CDR1 MGHDK, CDR2 SYGVNS. The CDR3 loop spans 12 amino acids. The germline V and J ends were trimmed by 6 bases and 5 bases, with 7 bases remaining between them.

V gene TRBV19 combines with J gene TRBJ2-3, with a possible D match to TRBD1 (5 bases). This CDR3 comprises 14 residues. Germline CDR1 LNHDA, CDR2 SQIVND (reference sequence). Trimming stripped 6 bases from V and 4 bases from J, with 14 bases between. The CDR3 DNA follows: TGTGCCAGTAGCGACCGTGGGGCACCAGATACGCAGTATTTT. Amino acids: CASSDRGAPDTQYF.

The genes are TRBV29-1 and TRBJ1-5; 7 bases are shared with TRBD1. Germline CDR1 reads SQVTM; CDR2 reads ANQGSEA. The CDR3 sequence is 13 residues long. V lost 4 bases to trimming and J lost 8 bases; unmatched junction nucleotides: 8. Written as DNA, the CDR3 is TGCAGCGTTGCGACAGGGAGTTTGGAGCCCCAGCATTTT. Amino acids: CSVATGSLEPQHF.

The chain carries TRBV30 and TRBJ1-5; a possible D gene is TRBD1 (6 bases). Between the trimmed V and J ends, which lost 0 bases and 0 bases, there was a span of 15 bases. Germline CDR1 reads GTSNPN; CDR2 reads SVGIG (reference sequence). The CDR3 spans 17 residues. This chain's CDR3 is CAWSVTGFQGSNQPQHF. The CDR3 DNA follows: TGTGCCTGGAGTGTCACAGGGTTCCAGGGTAGCAATCAGCCCCAGCATTTT.

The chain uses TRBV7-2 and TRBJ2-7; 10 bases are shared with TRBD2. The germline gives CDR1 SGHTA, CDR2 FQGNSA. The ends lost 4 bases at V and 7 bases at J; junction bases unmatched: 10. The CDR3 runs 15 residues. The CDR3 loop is CASSSLAGAELEQYF. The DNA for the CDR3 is TGTGCCAGCAGCTCCCTAGCGGGGGCCGAGCTGGAGCAGTACTTC.

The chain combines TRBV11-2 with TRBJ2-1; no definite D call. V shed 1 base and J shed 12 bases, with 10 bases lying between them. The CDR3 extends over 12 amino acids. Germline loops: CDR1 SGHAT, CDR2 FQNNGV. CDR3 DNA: TGTGCCAGCAGCTTAGGTGGCACATGGCAGTTCTTC. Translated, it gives CASSLGGTWQFF.